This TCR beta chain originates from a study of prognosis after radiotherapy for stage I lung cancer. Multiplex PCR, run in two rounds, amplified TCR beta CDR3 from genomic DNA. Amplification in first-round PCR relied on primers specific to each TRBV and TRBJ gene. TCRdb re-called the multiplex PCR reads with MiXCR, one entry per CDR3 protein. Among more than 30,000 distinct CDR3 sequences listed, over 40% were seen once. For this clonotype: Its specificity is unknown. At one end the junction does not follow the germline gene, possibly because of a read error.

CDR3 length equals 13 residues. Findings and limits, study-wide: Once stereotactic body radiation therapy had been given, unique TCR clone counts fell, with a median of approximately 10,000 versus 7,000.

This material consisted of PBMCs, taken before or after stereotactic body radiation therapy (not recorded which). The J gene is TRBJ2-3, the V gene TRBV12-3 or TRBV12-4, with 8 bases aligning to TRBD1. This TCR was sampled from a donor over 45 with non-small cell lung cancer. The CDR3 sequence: CASGQGHTYTQYF. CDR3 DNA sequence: TGTGCCAGCGGACAGGGACACACATATACGCAGTATTTT.